A single sample gave rise to the 22 T cell receptor beta chains below, sequenced in a study of human T cells and chemical hapten exposure. Time point here: pre-sensitization, week 0. Treatment denoted: therapeutic diphenylcyclopropenone sensitization with weekly scalp DPC. TCRdb ran MiXCR on the RACE reads and lists one entry per CDR3 protein. The table includes 50,000 to 65,000 distinct CDR3 sequences, approximately 6.7% detected once. Source: whole blood, taken in connection with sensitization to the hapten diphenylcyclopropenone (DPC). The receptors stem from a woman in her 30s with alopecia areata. Some clones in this sample may be carry-over from other donors' samples.

Concerning this clonotype: The junction departs from germline at one end; a sequencing error may be responsible. The chain combines TRBV27 with TRBJ1-2, with a tentative D call TRBD1 (6 bases). Germline V gene sequence: CDR1 MNHEY, CDR2 SMNVEV (reference sequence). The CDR3 extends over 14 amino acids. CDR3 sequence (DNA): TGTGCCAGCAGCCCTAGCGACAGGAACTATGGCGACACCTTC. Encoded protein: CASSPSDRNYGDTF.

This clonotype has at least ten counts. The gene calls are TRBV29-1 and TRBJ2-5; D assignment may be TRBD1 or TRBD2 (6 bases each). Deletions cut 3 bases from V and 5 bases from J, with 19 bases between. The CDR3 has 15 residues. Germline CDR1 SQVTM, CDR2 ANQGSEA. The CDR3 region has the DNA TGCAGCGTTGACGTAGGGGGGCGGCTCGCGGAGACCCAGTACTTC. Amino acids: CSVDVGGRLAETQYF.

This clonotype has ten or more counts. The CDR3 protein is CASTHRNSNQPQHF. The CDR3 DNA follows: TGTGCCAGTACACACAGGAATAGCAATCAGCCCCAGCATTTT. The genes are TRBV6-6 and TRBJ1-5, with a weak D call TRBD1 (5 bases). The CDR3 consists of 14 residues. From germline, CDR1 is MNHNY and CDR2 SVGAGI (reference sequence). V lost 9 bases and J lost 0, with 12 bases in between.

This clonotype was seen ten or more times. J is TRBJ1-6 and V is TRBV12-3 or TRBV12-4, with 8 bases identical to TRBD1. The CDR3 extends over 14 amino acids. Germline trimming cut 3 bases from V and 7 bases from J; bases unmatched to any gene: 2. CDR3 bases: TGTGCCAGCAGTTTTGGACAGGGAAATTCACCCCTCCACTTT. As protein: CASSFGQGNSPLHF.

This clonotype has only a few counts. A junction boundary mismatches the germline segment, possibly from a read error. The chain combines TRBV29-1 with TRBJ1-2; 7 positions agree with TRBD1. CDR1 and CDR2 (germline): SQVTM, ANQGSEA. The CDR3 contains 12 residues. This chain's CDR3 is CSVDSHRDSDNF. CDR3 nucleotides: TGCAGCGTTGATTCTCACAGGGACAGCGACAACTTC.

V usage is TRBV20-1 and J usage is TRBJ1-6, with D unclear. The germline gives CDR1 DFQATT, CDR2 SNEGSKA (reference sequence). V dropped 2 bases and J dropped 4 bases, with 12 bases sitting between them. CDR3 length: 15 residues. CDR3: CSARIGRKYNSPLHF. The CDR3 region has the DNA TGCAGTGCTAGAATCGGCAGAAAGTATAATTCACCCCTCCACTTT.

The chain couples TRBV5-8 to TRBJ1-4; possibly TRBD1 for D (5 bases). The CDR3 is made up of 18 amino acids. V was pared by 4 bases and J by 0 bases, with 19 bases between. Germline CDR1 reads SGHTS; CDR2 reads YDEGEE. Here the CDR3 reads CASSPVGGARPTNEKLFF. In nucleotides, the CDR3 is TGTGCCAGCAGCCCAGTTGGAGGGGCCCGCCCAACTAATGAAAAACTGTTTTTT.

This clonotype was picked up many times. The V and J genes are TRBV6-1 and TRBJ1-1; D is undetermined. Per germline, CDR1 MNHNS and CDR2 SASEGT. V was cut by 11 bases and J by 2 bases, with 9 bases left in between. This CDR3 is 11 amino acids long. The CDR3 DNA reads as TGTGCCTGGGGAGACAACACTGAAGCTTTCTTT. Its protein product is CAWGDNTEAFF.

This clonotype has a count of ten or more. The chain couples TRBV15 to TRBJ2-3, with a weak D call TRBD2 (6 bases). The CDR3 runs 17 residues. Trimming stripped 5 bases from V and 4 bases from J, with 22 bases between. Germline CDR1 and CDR2: LNHNV and YYDKDF (reference sequence). Written as DNA, the CDR3 is TGTGCCACCAGCGAGACTAGGGTATCTGTTGGGGCAGATACGCAGTATTTT. As protein: CATSETRVSVGADTQYF.

At least ten counts were recorded for this clonotype. The gene calls are TRBV5-5 and TRBJ1-1; D is unclear. Trimming shortened V by 0 bases and J by 0 bases, and 9 bases separated the two germline ends. The V gene's germline CDR1 is SGHKS and CDR2 YYEKEE (reference sequence). The CDR3 totals 15 residues. The CDR3 coding sequence is TGTGCCAGCAGCTTGGAGGTCAGGCTGAACACTGAAGCTTTCTTT. It is translated as CASSLEVRLNTEAFF. Full variable domain (outside the CDR3, taken from reference TRBV5-5 and TRBJ1-1): DAGVTQSPTHLIKTRGQQVTLRCSPISGHKSVSWYQQVLGQGPQFIFQYYEKEERGRGNFPDRFSARQFPNYSSELNVNALLLGDSALYLCASSLEVRLNTEAFFGQGTRLTVV.

This clonotype was observed at least ten times. The rearrangement links TRBV5-1 to TRBJ2-3, with D tentatively TRBD2 (5 bases). The germline V and J ends were trimmed by 3 bases and 9 bases, with 11 bases remaining between them. This CDR3 has 12 residues. CDR1 and CDR2 from the germline V gene are SGHRS and YFSETQ. The CDR3 region has the DNA TGCGCCAGCAGCTCGGCCAGCGGCACGCAGTATTTT. It translates to CASSSASGTQYF.

As regards this clonotype: A much larger clone is a single base away; this may be a read error. The CDR3 loop reads CVSSLNGRTEAFF. CDR3 sequence (DNA): TGTGTCAGCAGTTTGAATGGGCGAACTGAAGCTTTCTTT. The chain employs TRBV6-6 and TRBJ1-1; D uncertain. CDR3 length equals 13 residues. CDR1 is MNHNY and CDR2 is SVGAGI in the germline V gene (reference sequence).

This clonotype was recorded at least ten times. The CDR3 DNA reads TGTGCCAGCAGCTTGGCTCCCTTGGACACCGGGGAGCTGTTTTTT. Its translation: CASSLAPLDTGELFF. The V call is TRBV5-5, the J call TRBJ2-2; D is undetermined. CDR3 length: 15 amino acids. CDR1 and CDR2 (germline): SGHKS, YYEKEE (reference sequence). V lost 0 bases to trimming and J lost 3 bases, with 9 bases between them.

This clonotype was detected many times. This sequence joins TRBV6-4 and TRBJ1-2; 8 positions match TRBD1. Trimming took 8 bases from V and 0 from J; bases not matched to a gene: 17. This CDR3 is 18 amino acids long. Germline V gene lookup returns CDR1 MRHNA and CDR2 SNTAGT. Here the CDR3 reads CASRPWAGGSSPNYGYTF. The CDR3, as DNA: TGTGCCAGCCGCCCGTGGGCAGGGGGCTCCTCCCCTAACTATGGCTACACCTTC.

This clonotype has at least ten counts. The chain joins TRBV3-1 to TRBJ2-3, with no clear D. Germline V gives CDR1 LGHDT, CDR2 YNNKEL (reference sequence). V lost 1 base, J lost 1 base, and 9 bases lay in between. The CDR3 runs to 15 residues. CDR3 bases: TGTGCCAGCAGCCAAGTCTTTTGGGGCACAGATACGCAGTATTTT. Its translation is CASSQVFWGTDTQYF.

This clonotype was observed at least ten times. The chain links TRBV5-4 to TRBJ1-1; possibly TRBD1 for D (5 bases). The CDR3 is 14 amino acids. Germline V gene data show CDR1 as SGHNT and CDR2 as YYREEE (reference sequence). Trimming pared 3 bases from V and 7 bases from J, leaving 16 bases between. The CDR3 here is CASSSPGGGNEAFF. CDR3 DNA sequence: TGTGCCAGCAGCTCACCCGGGGGGGGGAATGAAGCTTTCTTT.

In this sample, this clonotype turned up many times. The rearrangement uses TRBV6-5 and TRBJ2-3; possible D gene TRBD2, 5 bases. This CDR3 has 15 amino acids. Trimming removed 2 bases from V and 0 bases from J, with 9 bases in between. The germline CDR1 and CDR2 sequences are MNHEY and SVGAGI. CDR3 protein: CASSYGEGSTDTQYF. In nucleotides, the CDR3 is TGTGCCAGCAGTTACGGCGAGGGTAGCACAGATACGCAGTATTTT.

This clonotype occurred many times. The chain joins TRBV27 to TRBJ2-1; no firm D call. Germline V gene sequence: CDR1 MNHEY, CDR2 SMNVEV (reference sequence). The germline V and J ends were trimmed by 3 bases and 8 bases, with 11 bases remaining between them. This CDR3 is 13 amino acids long. Here the CDR3 reads CASSFLDVYEQFF. Written as DNA, the CDR3 is TGTGCCAGCAGTTTTTTGGATGTCTATGAGCAGTTCTTC.

This clonotype came up many times. This chain connects TRBV11-2 to TRBJ2-1; 8 bases map to TRBD2. Germline lookup yields CDR1 SGHAT and CDR2 FQNNGV. With V trimmed by 3 bases and J by 10 bases, 17 bases remained unmatched. The CDR3 totals 17 residues. CDR3 residues: CASSFGMRGDRRGEQFF. The DNA for the CDR3 is TGTGCCAGCAGCTTCGGTATGCGGGGGGACCGAAGGGGGGAGCAGTTCTTC.

In this sample, this clonotype turned up many times. The chain is built from TRBV6-1 and TRBJ1-6; 7 nucleotides agree with TRBD1. The CDR3 is 16 residues long. The V gene end was trimmed by 1 base and the J gene end by 9 bases; junction bases not matched to a gene: 9. The germline CDR1 and CDR2 sequences are MNHNS and SASEGT. CDR3 loop: CASSEGPLAGGSPLHF. CDR3 DNA sequence: TGTGCCAGCAGTGAAGGGCCTCTGGCAGGGGGTTCACCCCTCCACTTT.

The table lists this clonotype with a few counts. The V gene is TRBV7-2, the J gene TRBJ2-7; D gene unclear. This CDR3 has 15 residues. In germline, CDR1 is SGHTA, CDR2 FQGNSA. Trimming took 3 bases from V and 4 from J, leaving 16 bases between them. Written as DNA, the CDR3 is TGTGCCAGCAGCTTTTTTCGTCAGAAATATTACGAGCAGTACTTC. This translates into CASSFFRQKYYEQYF. Together with reference TRBV7-2 and TRBJ2-7, the CDR3 gives the full variable domain: GAGVSQSPSNKVTEKGKDVELRCDPISGHTALYWYRQSLGQGLEFLIYFQGNSAPDKSGLPSDRFSAERTGGSVSTLTIQRTQQEDSAVYLCASSFFRQKYYEQYFGPGTRLTVT.

Only a few counts were recorded for this clonotype. V usage is TRBV27 and J usage is TRBJ2-3; 8 bases match TRBD1. V was pared by 6 bases and J by 3 bases, with 5 bases of the junction left unmatched. Germline assignment: CDR1 MNHEY and CDR2 SMNVEV (reference sequence). The CDR3 is made up of 14 amino acids. The CDR3 DNA sequence: TGTGCCAGCAGGTTGACAGGGGATACAGATACGCAGTATTTT. Its protein product is CASRLTGDTDTQYF.